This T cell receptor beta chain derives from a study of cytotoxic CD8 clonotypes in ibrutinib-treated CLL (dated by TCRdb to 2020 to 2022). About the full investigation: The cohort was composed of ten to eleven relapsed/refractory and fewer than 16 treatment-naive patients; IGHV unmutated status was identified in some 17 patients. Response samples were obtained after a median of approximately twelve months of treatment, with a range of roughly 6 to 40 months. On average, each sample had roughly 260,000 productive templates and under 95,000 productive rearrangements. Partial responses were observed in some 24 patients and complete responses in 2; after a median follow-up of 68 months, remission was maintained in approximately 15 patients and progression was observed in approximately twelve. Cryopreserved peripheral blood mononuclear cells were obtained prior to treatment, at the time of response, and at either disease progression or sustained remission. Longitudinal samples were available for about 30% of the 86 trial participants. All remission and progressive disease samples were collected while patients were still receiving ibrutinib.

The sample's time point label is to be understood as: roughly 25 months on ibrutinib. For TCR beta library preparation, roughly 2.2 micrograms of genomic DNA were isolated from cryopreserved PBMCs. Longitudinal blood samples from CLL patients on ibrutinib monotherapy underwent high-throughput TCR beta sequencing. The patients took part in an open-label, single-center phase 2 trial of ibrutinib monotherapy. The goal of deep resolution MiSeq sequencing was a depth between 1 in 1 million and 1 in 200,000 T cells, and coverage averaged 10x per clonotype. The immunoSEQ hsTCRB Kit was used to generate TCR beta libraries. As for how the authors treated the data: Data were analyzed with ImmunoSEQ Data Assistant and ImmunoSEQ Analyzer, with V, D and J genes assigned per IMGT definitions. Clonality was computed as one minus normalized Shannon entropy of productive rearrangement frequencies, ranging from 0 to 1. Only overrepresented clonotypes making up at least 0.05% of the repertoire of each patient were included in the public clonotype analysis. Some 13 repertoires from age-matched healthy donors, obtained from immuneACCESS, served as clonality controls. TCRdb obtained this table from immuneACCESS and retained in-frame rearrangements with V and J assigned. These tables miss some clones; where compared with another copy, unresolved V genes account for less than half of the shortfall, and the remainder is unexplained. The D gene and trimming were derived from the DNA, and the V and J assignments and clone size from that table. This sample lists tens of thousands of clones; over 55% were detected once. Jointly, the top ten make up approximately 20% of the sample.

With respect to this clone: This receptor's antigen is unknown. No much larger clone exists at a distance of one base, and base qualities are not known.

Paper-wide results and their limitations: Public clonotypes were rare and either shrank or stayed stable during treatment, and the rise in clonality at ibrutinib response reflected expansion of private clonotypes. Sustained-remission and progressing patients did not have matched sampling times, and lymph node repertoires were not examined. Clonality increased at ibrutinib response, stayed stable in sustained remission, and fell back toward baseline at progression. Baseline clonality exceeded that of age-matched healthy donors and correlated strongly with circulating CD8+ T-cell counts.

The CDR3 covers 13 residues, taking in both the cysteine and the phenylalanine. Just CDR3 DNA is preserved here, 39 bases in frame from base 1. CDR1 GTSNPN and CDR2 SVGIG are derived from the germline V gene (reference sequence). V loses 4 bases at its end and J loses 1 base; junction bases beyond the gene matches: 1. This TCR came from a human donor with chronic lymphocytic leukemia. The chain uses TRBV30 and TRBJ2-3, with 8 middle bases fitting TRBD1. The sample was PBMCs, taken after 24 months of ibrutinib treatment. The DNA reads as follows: TGTGCCTGGATGGACAGGGGCACAGATACGCAGTATTTT. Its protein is CAWMDRGTDTQYF.